The next 29 T cell receptor beta chains were all read from a single sample in a study of OX40 agonist ivuxolimab in advanced cancers. Data came from immunoSEQ multiplex PCR; TCRdb stores just in-frame clones and leaves some out. The sample records over 65,000 clones, roughly 80% being singletons. The material sequenced was CD4+ or CD8+ T cells sorted from blood, taken in a trial of the OX40 agonist ivuxolimab. The receptors stem from an adult with an advanced solid tumor such as melanoma, head and neck, liver or kidney cancer.

This rearrangement joins TRBV7-8 to TRBJ2-5; no clear D. Trimming cost V 2 bases and J 2 bases, with 6 bases left between them. CDR1 SGHVS and CDR2 FQNEAQ come from the germline V gene. The CDR3 length is 13 residues. Written as DNA, the CDR3 is TGTGCCAGCAGCTTACCCCCTCAAGAGACCCAGTACTTC. Its protein is CASSLPPQETQYF.

The chain's CDR3 is CAISDQGLADSTDTQYF. The CDR3 region has the DNA TGTGCCATCAGTGACCAGGGACTAGCGGACTCCACAGATACGCAGTATTTT. This chain connects TRBV10-3 to TRBJ2-3, with 11 bases fitting TRBD2. The CDR3 is 17 amino acids. Per the germline V gene, CDR1 is ENHRY and CDR2 is SYGVKD. V dropped 3 bases and J dropped 2; count of bases not matched to a gene: 7.

This clone appeared a few times. This chain's CDR3 is CASSQEGRTEAFF. Written as DNA, the CDR3 is TGTGCCAGCAGCCAAGAGGGGAGGACTGAAGCTTTCTTT. V and J are TRBV14 and TRBJ1-1, with D unresolved. Trimming stripped 0 bases from V and 5 bases from J, with 7 bases between. Germline V gene lookup returns CDR1 SGHDN and CDR2 FVKESK. The CDR3 runs to 13 residues.

CDR3 region: CASSPSGSTDTQYF. The CDR3 nucleotides are TGTGCCAGCAGCCCTAGCGGTAGCACAGATACGCAGTATTTT. The V call is TRBV7-3, the J call TRBJ2-3, with TRBD2 matching 7 bases. The length of the CDR3 is 14 residues. The germline gives CDR1 SGHTA, CDR2 FQGTGA. V trimming: 5 bases; J trimming: 0 bases; junction bases outside the gene matches: 2.

This clone came up a few times. The V gene is TRBV2, the J gene TRBJ1-6, with a possible D match to TRBD1 (5 bases). Germline CDR1 and CDR2: SNHLY and FYNNEI. The CDR3 runs 11 residues. Trimming stripped 2 bases from V and 13 bases from J, with 6 bases between. In DNA, the CDR3 is TGTGCCAGCAGTGAAAGACAGCCCCTCCACTTT. Translated, it gives CASSERQPLHF. The complete variable domain, with remaining parts taken from reference TRBV2 and TRBJ1-6, reads EPEVTQTPSHQVTQMGQEVILRCVPISNHLYFYWYRQILGQKVEFLVSFYNNEISEKSEIFDDQFSVERPDGSNFTLKIRSTKLEDSAMYFCASSERQPLHFGNGTRLTVT.

DNA for the CDR3: TGTGCCAGCAGCCCTGCCGGATTGGGGCCCCGAGAGACCCAGTACTTC. This gives the protein CASSPAGLGPRETQYF. The rearrangement uses TRBV7-9 and TRBJ2-5, with a weak D call TRBD1 (5 bases). The CDR3 runs to 16 residues. Germline assignment: CDR1 SEHNR and CDR2 FQNEAQ (reference sequence). V was pared by 5 bases and J by 4 bases, with 20 bases between.

V is TRBV5-6 and J is TRBJ2-1; 12 bases line up with TRBD2. Per the germline V gene, CDR1 is SGHDT and CDR2 is YYEEEE. This CDR3 comprises 15 residues. Unmatched junction bases numbered 4, after V lost 4 bases and J lost 5 bases. The CDR3 loop reads CASSPGLAGDNEQFF. The CDR3 DNA sequence: TGTGCCAGCAGCCCGGGACTAGCGGGCGACAATGAGCAGTTCTTC.

The sample holds one count of this clone. This chain uses TRBV28 with TRBJ1-1; no firm D call. Germline V CDR1 and CDR2: MDHEN, SYDVKM. This CDR3 spans 12 amino acids. With 3 bases removed from V and 4 bases from J, the gap between germline ends came to 6 bases. The DNA of the CDR3 is TGTGCCAGCAGTTTGTTAATCACTGAAGCTTTCTTT. It codes for CASSLLITEAFF.

The chain combines TRBV29-1 with TRBJ2-2; 7 bases agree with TRBD2. The germline gives CDR1 SQVTM, CDR2 ANQGSEA. The CDR3 is 14 residues long. After removal of 5 bases from V and 4 bases from J, the junction contained 7 bases not matched to a gene. The CDR3 DNA follows: TGCAGCGTTTTCGGGGGGACCCGCACCGGGGAGCTGTTTTTT. It yields the protein CSVFGGTRTGELFF.

The chain combines TRBV7-8 with TRBJ1-5, with D unresolved. Germline CDR1 and CDR2: SGHVS and FQNEAQ. The V end lost 5 bases, the J end lost 6 bases, and 23 bases lay between the germline ends. CDR3 length: 17 residues. The CDR3: CASSPQALWPTVQPQHF. CDR3 nucleotide sequence: TGTGCCAGCAGCCCCCAAGCCCTCTGGCCGACTGTTCAGCCCCAGCATTTT.

This rearrangement joins TRBV30 to TRBJ2-5, with D tentatively TRBD1 or TRBD2 (5 bases each). The V gene's germline CDR1 is GTSNPN and CDR2 SVGIG (reference sequence). The CDR3 runs to 14 residues. The germline V and J ends were trimmed by 0 bases and 11 bases, with 19 bases remaining between them. The CDR3 region is CAWSVPPGTREQYF. In nucleotides, the CDR3 is TGTGCCTGGAGTGTACCCCCCGGGACCCGAGAGCAGTACTTC.

The chain joins TRBV9 to TRBJ2-3, with TRBD2 as a possible D gene (6 bases). Germline CDR1 SGDLS, CDR2 YYNGEE. Trimming cost V 0 bases and J 2 bases, with 7 bases left between them. The CDR3 consists of 14 residues. CDR3 region: CASSVGGLTDTQYF. The CDR3 coding sequence is TGTGCCAGCAGCGTAGGGGGACTCACAGATACGCAGTATTTT.

The chain uses TRBV4-2 and TRBJ2-7; D may be TRBD1 (5 bases). Germline lookup yields CDR1 LGHNA and CDR2 YNFKEQ. Trimming pared 4 bases from V and 1 base from J, leaving 11 bases between. This CDR3 is built from 14 residues. The CDR3 loop is CASSPKGSSYEQYF. In DNA form, the CDR3 reads TGTGCCAGCAGCCCTAAGGGGTCTTCCTACGAGCAGTACTTC.

J is TRBJ2-1 and V is TRBV27; 8 nucleotides line up with TRBD2. The trim removed 0 bases at V and 8 bases at J, leaving 15 bases unmatched. Germline loops: CDR1 MNHEY, CDR2 SMNVEV (reference sequence). The length of the CDR3 is 18 residues. CDR3 nucleotides: TGTGCCAGCAGTTTATCGACTCGCGGGAGGCCCCCAGGGGATGAGCAGTTCTTC. It yields the protein CASSLSTRGRPPGDEQFF.

This clone was observed once. The chain employs TRBV5-4 and TRBJ2-3, with 10 nucleotides matching TRBD2. Germline V gene data show CDR1 as SGHNT and CDR2 as YYREEE (reference sequence). V shed 5 bases, J shed 0 bases, and the junction held 6 bases outside the gene matches. CDR3 size: 16 residues. The CDR3 DNA reads as TGTGCCAGCAGTAGCGGGGGGACTTCTAGCACAGATACGCAGTATTTT. It encodes CASSSGGTSSTDTQYF.

The chain joins TRBV9 to TRBJ1-4; D may be TRBD1 (6 bases). Germline V lookup: CDR1 SGDLS, CDR2 YYNGEE. V lost 0 bases to trimming and J lost 3 bases, with 15 bases between them. The CDR3 sequence is 17 residues long. The CDR3: CASSVDRERGANEKLFF. The CDR3 DNA sequence: TGTGCCAGCAGCGTAGACAGGGAAAGAGGAGCTAATGAAAAACTGTTTTTT.

V usage is TRBV6-6 and J usage is TRBJ2-1; 11 bases are shared with TRBD2. V shed 8 bases, J shed 8 bases, and the junction held 8 bases outside the gene matches. The CDR3 is 14 residues long. CDR1 is MNHNY, CDR2 SVGAGI, per germline (reference sequence). CDR3 DNA sequence: TGTGCCAGCTATCGACTAGCGGGGCAGGATGAGCAGTTCTTC. Translated, it gives CASYRLAGQDEQFF.

On this clone: Mismatch with germline at one junction end may stem from a read error. The V and J genes are TRBV15 and TRBJ1-1; no reliable D call. The CDR3 extends over 13 amino acids. Germline lookup yields CDR1 LNHNV and CDR2 YYDKDF (reference sequence). CDR3 protein: CAASRDRNTEAFF. DNA for the CDR3: TGTGCCGCCAGCAGAGACCGAAACACTGAAGCTTTCTTT.

This chain joins TRBV29-1 and TRBJ1-2; the D gene is possibly TRBD1 (5 bases). This CDR3 contains 13 residues. In germline, CDR1 is SQVTM, CDR2 ANQGSEA. Trimming cost V 2 bases and J 7 bases, with 14 bases left between them. The CDR3 here is CSVEMSGGLGYTF. The CDR3 DNA follows: TGCAGCGTTGAAATGTCTGGGGGACTTGGCTACACCTTC.

The genes are TRBV7-2 and TRBJ1-4; 8 bases are a match to TRBD1. Trimming cost V 5 bases and J 8 bases; bases outside gene matches: 10. Germline assignment: CDR1 SGHTA and CDR2 FQGNSA. There are 15 residues in the CDR3. In DNA, the CDR3 is TGTGCCAGCAGCCCTGGACAGGGAGGGCACGAAAAACTGTTTTTT. Its protein product is CASSPGQGGHEKLFF.

This clone showed up just a few times. The chain employs TRBV6-1 and TRBJ1-5; D perhaps matches TRBD1 (5 bases). Trimming took 4 bases from V and 2 from J, leaving 15 bases between them. CDR1 and CDR2 from the germline V gene are MNHNS and SASEGT. This CDR3 has 16 residues. The CDR3 nucleotides read TGTGCCAGCAGTGCGGGCAGGGTTGTCGGCAATCAGCCCCAGCATTTT. It yields the protein CASSAGRVVGNQPQHF.

The chain uses TRBV5-8 and TRBJ2-7; D gene ambiguous. Trimming took 4 bases from V and 5 from J, leaving 7 bases between them. The CDR3 has 11 residues. Germline assignment: CDR1 SGHTS and CDR2 YDEGEE. The DNA for the CDR3 is TGTGCCAGCAGCCTATCAGACGAGCAGTACTTC. Its protein is CASSLSDEQYF.

This clone qualifies as large. The rearrangement joins TRBV28 to TRBJ1-2, with D perhaps matching TRBD1 (6 bases). V was shortened by 3 bases and J by 4 bases, with 9 bases between the two germline ends. The V gene's germline CDR1 is MDHEN and CDR2 SYDVKM. The length of the CDR3 is 13 residues. The CDR3 is CASSFYRAYGYTF. The CDR3 nucleotides read TGTGCCAGCAGTTTTTACAGGGCCTATGGCTACACCTTC.

Worth noting for this clone: A junction end diverges from the germline sequence, so it may reflect a read error. The chain recombines TRBV30 with TRBJ2-3, with TRBD2 as a possible D gene (6 bases). From germline, CDR1 is GTSNPN and CDR2 SVGIG (reference sequence). There are 16 residues in the CDR3. CDR3 region: CAWRRAGAEVAAPPFF. DNA for the CDR3: TGTGCCTGGAGAAGGGCTGGGGCAGAGGTAGCGGCTCCACCCTTTTTT.

The chain links TRBV6-4 to TRBJ2-3; TRBD1 agrees at 7 bases. The junction had 3 bases not matched to a gene; V was cut back by 0 bases and J by 0 bases. The V gene's germline CDR1 is MRHNA and CDR2 SNTAGT. The CDR3 sequence is 16 residues long. Here the CDR3 DNA reads TGTGCCAGCAGTGACTCTGCCAGGGGGAGCACAGATACGCAGTATTTT. Translating it yields CASSDSARGSTDTQYF.

This chain links TRBV28 with TRBJ1-2, with D possibly TRBD1 on 5 matching bases. V was cut by 2 bases and J by 6 bases, with 25 bases left in between. CDR3 length: 18 amino acids. CDR1 is MDHEN and CDR2 is SYDVKM in the germline V gene. The CDR3 region is CASSLDSYYFTMVDGYTF. The CDR3 nucleotides read TGTGCCAGCAGTTTAGACAGCTACTACTTTACTATGGTTGATGGCTACACCTTC.

The genes are TRBV28 and TRBJ1-4; possible D gene TRBD1, 5 bases. Germline-derived CDR1 and CDR2 are MDHEN and SYDVKM. The CDR3 covers 14 residues. The V and J ends lost 8 bases and 8 bases respectively, with 18 bases between them. The CDR3 sequence: CASVEPGPREKLFF. As DNA, the CDR3 is TGTGCCAGCGTAGAGCCGGGACCAAGGGAAAAACTGTTTTTT.

The genes are TRBV2 and TRBJ2-2; 13 bases line up with TRBD2. The germline gives CDR1 SNHLY, CDR2 FYNNEI. The V segment lost 9 bases and the J segment 2 bases; nucleotides outside the gene matches: 6. There are 16 residues in the CDR3. CDR3 nucleotides: TGTGCCAGAGAGACTAGCGGGGGGCAAAACACCGGGGAGCTGTTTTTT. Its protein product is CARETSGGQNTGELFF.

V gene TRBV7-2 combines with J gene TRBJ2-5; 8 bases fit TRBD2. J gave up 5 bases and V 5 bases, and 7 bases lay outside the gene matches. There are 14 residues in the CDR3. CDR1 and CDR2 from the germline V gene are SGHTA and FQGNSA. In nucleotides, the CDR3 is TGTGCCAGCAGCCTCCTAGCGGGTTTGGAGACCCAGTACTTC. It codes for CASSLLAGLETQYF.